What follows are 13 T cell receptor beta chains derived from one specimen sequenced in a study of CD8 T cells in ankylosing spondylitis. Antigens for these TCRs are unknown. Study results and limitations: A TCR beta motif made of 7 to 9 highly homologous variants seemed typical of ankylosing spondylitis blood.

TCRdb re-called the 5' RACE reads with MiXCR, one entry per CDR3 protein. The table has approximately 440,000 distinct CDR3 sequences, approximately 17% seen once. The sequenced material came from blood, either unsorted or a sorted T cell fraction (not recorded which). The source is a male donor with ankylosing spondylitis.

The CDR3 DNA is TGTGCCAGCAGCCAAGACAGGGGGCATGGCTACACCTTC. Translating it yields CASSQDRGHGYTF. The chain recombines TRBV27 with TRBJ1-2; 10 nucleotides agree with TRBD1. CDR3 size: 13 residues. From germline, CDR1 is MNHEY and CDR2 SMNVEV (reference sequence). The J segment lost 6 bases and the V segment lost 6 bases, leaving 4 bases of the junction unmatched.

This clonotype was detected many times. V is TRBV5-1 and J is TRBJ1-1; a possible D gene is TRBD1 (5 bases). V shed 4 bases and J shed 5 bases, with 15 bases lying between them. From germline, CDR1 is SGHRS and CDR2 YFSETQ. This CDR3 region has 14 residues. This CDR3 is CASSPQGGWTEAFF. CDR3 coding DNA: TGCGCCAGCAGCCCCCAGGGAGGTTGGACTGAAGCTTTCTTT.

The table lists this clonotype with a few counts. The CDR3 coding sequence is TGTGCCAGCAGTTCTCCGGGACAGGGAAAAGGCAATCAGCCCCAGCATTTT. Protein product: CASSSPGQGKGNQPQHF. The rearrangement uses TRBV28 and TRBJ1-5, with 9 bases matching TRBD1. With V trimmed by 4 bases and J by 2 bases, 9 bases remained unmatched. Germline values: CDR1 MDHEN, CDR2 SYDVKM. The CDR3 sequence is 17 residues long.

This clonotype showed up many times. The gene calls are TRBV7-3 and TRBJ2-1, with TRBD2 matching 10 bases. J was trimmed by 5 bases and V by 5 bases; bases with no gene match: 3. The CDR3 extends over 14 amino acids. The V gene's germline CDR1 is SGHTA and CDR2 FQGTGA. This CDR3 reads CASSPGLANNEQFF. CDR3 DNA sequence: TGTGCCAGCAGCCCGGGACTAGCGAACAATGAGCAGTTCTTC.

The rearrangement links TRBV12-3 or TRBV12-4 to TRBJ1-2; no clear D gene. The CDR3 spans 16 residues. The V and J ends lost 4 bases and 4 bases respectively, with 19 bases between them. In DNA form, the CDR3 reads TGTGCCAGCAGTTCCCGCTCAACCGGGGAAACCTATGGCTACACCTTC. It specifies CASSSRSTGETYGYTF.

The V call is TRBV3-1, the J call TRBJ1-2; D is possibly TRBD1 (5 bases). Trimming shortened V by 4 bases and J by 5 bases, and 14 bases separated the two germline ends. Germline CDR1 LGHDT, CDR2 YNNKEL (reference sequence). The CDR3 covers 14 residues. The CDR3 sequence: CASSPPGPSYGYTF. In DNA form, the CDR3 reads TGTGCCAGCAGCCCACCGGGACCCTCTTATGGCTACACCTTC.

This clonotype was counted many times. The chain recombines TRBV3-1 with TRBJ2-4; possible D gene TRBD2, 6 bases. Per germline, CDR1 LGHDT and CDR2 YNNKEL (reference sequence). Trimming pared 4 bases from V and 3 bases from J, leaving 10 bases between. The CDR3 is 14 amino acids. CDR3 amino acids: CASSPGLGKNIQYF. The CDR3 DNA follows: TGTGCCAGCAGCCCGGGACTTGGCAAAAACATTCAGTACTTC.

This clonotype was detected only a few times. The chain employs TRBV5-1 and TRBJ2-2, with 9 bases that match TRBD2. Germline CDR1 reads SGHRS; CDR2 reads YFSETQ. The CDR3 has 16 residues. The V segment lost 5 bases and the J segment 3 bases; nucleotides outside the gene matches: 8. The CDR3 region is CASSDGLAMYTGELFF. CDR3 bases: TGCGCCAGCAGTGACGGACTAGCGATGTACACCGGGGAGCTGTTTTTT.

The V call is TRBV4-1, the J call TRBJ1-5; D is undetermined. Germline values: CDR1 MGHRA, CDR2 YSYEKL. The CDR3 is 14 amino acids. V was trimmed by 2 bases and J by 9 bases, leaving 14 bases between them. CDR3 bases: TGCGCCAGCAGCCAAATAATCGGCGAGTGGCCCCAGCATTTT. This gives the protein CASSQIIGEWPQHF.

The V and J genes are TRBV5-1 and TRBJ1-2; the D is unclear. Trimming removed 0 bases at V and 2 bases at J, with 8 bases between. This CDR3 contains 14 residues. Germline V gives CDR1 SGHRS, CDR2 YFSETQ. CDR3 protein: CASSLGTANYGYTF. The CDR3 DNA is TGCGCCAGCAGCTTGGGAACGGCGAACTATGGCTACACCTTC.

DNA of the CDR3: TGTGCCAGCAGCTTCCGCGGGGGACTAGCGGGCTCCTACAATGAGCAGTTCTTC. This gives the protein CASSFRGGLAGSYNEQFF. This sequence joins TRBV5-5 and TRBJ2-1; 12 positions agree with TRBD2. J gave up 0 bases and V 2 bases, and 6 bases lay outside the gene matches. The CDR3 runs 18 residues. The V gene's germline CDR1 is SGHKS and CDR2 YYEKEE (reference sequence).

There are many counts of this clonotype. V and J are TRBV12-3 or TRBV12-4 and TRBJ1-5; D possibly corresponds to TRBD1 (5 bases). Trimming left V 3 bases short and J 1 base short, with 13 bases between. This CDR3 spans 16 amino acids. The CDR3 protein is CASSFGGAGSNQPQHF. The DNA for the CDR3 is TGTGCCAGCAGTTTTGGAGGGGCTGGGAGCAATCAGCCCCAGCATTTT.

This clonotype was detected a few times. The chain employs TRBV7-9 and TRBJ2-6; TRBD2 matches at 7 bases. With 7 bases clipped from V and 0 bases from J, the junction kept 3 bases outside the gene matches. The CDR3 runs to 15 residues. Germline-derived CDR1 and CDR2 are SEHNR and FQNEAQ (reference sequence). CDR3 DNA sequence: TGTGCCAGCATGGGGGGGAGCTCTGGGGCCAACGTCCTGACTTTC. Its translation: CASMGGSSGANVLTF.